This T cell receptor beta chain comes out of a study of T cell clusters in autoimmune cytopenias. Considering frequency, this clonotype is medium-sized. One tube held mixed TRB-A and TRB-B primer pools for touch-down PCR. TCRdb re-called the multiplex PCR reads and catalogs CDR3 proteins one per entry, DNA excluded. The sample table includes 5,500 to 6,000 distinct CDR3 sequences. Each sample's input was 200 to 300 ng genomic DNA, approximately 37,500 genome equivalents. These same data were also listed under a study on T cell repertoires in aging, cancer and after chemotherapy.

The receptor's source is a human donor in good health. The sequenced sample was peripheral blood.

CDR3 sequence reads: CSVVGQGLTEAFF. V usage is TRBV29-1 and J usage is TRBJ1-1; the TCRdb call, TRBD1, lacks DNA for checking. The CDR3 length is 13 residues. The germline CDR1 and CDR2 sequences are SQVTM and ANQGSEA.